These 4 T cell receptor beta chains came from one sample sequenced in a study of blood T cells in healthy people across ages. Combining a sample-barcoded 5' primer with a J-beta primer mix, a second PCR ran for roughly 6 to 12 cycles. TCRdb re-derived calls from the 5' RACE reads in MiXCR, one entry per CDR3 protein. The sample carries 800,000 or so distinct CDR3 sequences, roughly 25% recorded once. The same sample was also studied in work on T cells of mothers and their children.

Specimen: blood. The receptors originated from a boy younger than 18 in good health.

CDR3 residues: CASSRDGPQTQYF. CDR3 in DNA: TGTGCCAGCAGCCGGGACGGCCCCCAGACCCAGTACTTC. The chain joins TRBV12-3 or TRBV12-4 to TRBJ2-5; D tentatively fits TRBD1 or TRBD2 (5 bases each). Trimming removed 6 bases from V and 6 bases from J, with 14 bases in between. This CDR3 has 13 residues.

V gene TRBV20-1 combines with J gene TRBJ1-2; D is undetermined. The CDR3 spans 13 residues. Between the trimmed V and J ends, which lost 7 bases and 8 bases, there was a span of 20 bases. CDR1 and CDR2 (germline): DFQATT, SNEGSKA (reference sequence). The CDR3 coding sequence is TGCAGTGTATCCCGGGTCGATTTGGGCGGCTACACCTTC. Amino acid sequence: CSVSRVDLGGYTF.

This clonotype was seen many times. This chain joins TRBV28 and TRBJ2-2, with D tentatively TRBD2 (5 bases). CDR1 and CDR2 from the germline V gene are MDHEN and SYDVKM. The CDR3 extends over 14 amino acids. V dropped 5 bases and J dropped 1 base, with 8 bases sitting between them. The CDR3 spells CASSTRKNTGELFF. The CDR3, as DNA: TGTGCCAGCAGTACTAGGAAGAACACCGGGGAGCTGTTTTTT.

In its sample, this clonotype was seen a few times. V is TRBV4-3 and J is TRBJ1-4; 8 nucleotides match TRBD1. The V segment lost 1 base and the J segment 5 bases; nucleotides outside the gene matches: 3. The CDR3 spans 15 residues. Germline V gene data show CDR1 as LGHNA and CDR2 as YSLEER. CDR3 residues: CASSQVRTGNEKLFF. The CDR3 nucleotides read TGCGCCAGCAGCCAAGTCAGGACAGGGAATGAAAAACTGTTTTTT.